This T cell receptor beta chain stems from a study of human T cells and chemical hapten exposure. The time point was: pre-sensitization, week 0. Treatment defined: therapeutic diphenylcyclopropenone sensitization with weekly scalp DPC. In TCRdb, the RACE reads were re-called with MiXCR into one record per CDR3 protein. The sample lists 300,000 to 450,000 distinct CDR3 sequences, 4.5% to 5.5% seen once, with about 7.7% in the top ten. This clonotype was counted between two and nine times. The CDR3 extends over 17 amino acids. V lost 0 bases and J lost 0, with 12 bases in between. Germline CDR1 MNHEY, CDR2 SVGEGT.

The receptor was derived from a woman between 18 and 30 years old with alopecia areata. Some clones in this sample may be carry-over from other donors' samples. The rearrangement joins TRBV6-2 or TRBV6-3 to TRBJ2-1; tentative D call: TRBD1 (6 bases). The specimen was whole blood, collected in connection with sensitization to the hapten diphenylcyclopropenone (DPC). The CDR3 is CASSYSIGTTSYNEQFF. The CDR3 DNA reads TGTGCCAGCAGTTACTCAATCGGGACAACCTCCTACAATGAGCAGTTCTTC.